The clone carrying this TCR beta chain showed up just once. Method: immunoSEQ multiplex PCR; TCRdb's copy keeps in-frame clones and lacks some. The top ten clones hold 1.9% of a sample with approximately 260,000 clones, roughly 86% of them seen once. The sample belongs to a study of blood T cell repertoires in COVID-19. Study-wide background: Samples representing acute and convalescent COVID-19 were sourced from the United States, Italy and Spain. The cDNA or gDNA used as material had been derived from T cells, B-cell-depleted T cells, or PBMCs.

Two negative PCRs, clearance, or symptom resolution were required of recovered Cohort 3 donors. There are 14 residues in the CDR3. In germline, CDR1 is MNHEY, CDR2 SMNVEV (reference sequence). V was trimmed by 5 bases and J by 3 bases, leaving 14 bases between them. Specimen: PBMCs or T cells enriched from blood (not recorded which). The chain carries TRBV27 and TRBJ2-7, with TRBD2 as a possible D gene (5 bases). This TCR derives from a woman in her sixties or seventies who had recovered from COVID-19. This CDR3 reads CASSRFEGYYEQYF. The DNA of the CDR3 is TGTGCCAGCAGTCGGTTTGAGGGCTACTACGAGCAGTACTTC.